The 22 T cell receptor beta chains reported below all come from one sample, sequenced in a study of T cell changes during pregnancy in multiple sclerosis. Sequencing used immunoSEQ multiplex PCR; TCRdb keeps in-frame clones, though not all of them. The repertoire holds more than 10,000 clones, with about nine tenths as singletons. The sample was CD8+ T cells from peripheral blood mononuclear cells, taken in the second trimester of pregnancy. The receptors originated from a female donor in good health, enrolled as a control in a pregnancy study.

The V gene is TRBV19, the J gene TRBJ2-1; 8 nucleotides match TRBD2. The V gene end was trimmed by 2 bases and the J gene end by 5 bases; junction bases not matched to a gene: 5. Per the germline V gene, CDR1 is LNHDA and CDR2 is SQIVND (reference sequence). The CDR3 runs 15 residues. CDR3 nucleotide sequence: TGTGCCAGTAGTATACTTGCGGGAGGTCACAATGAGCAGTTCTTC. This translates into CASSILAGGHNEQFF.

The rearrangement uses TRBV4-2 and TRBJ1-5; possibly TRBD1 for D (6 bases). Germline CDR1 and CDR2: LGHNA and YNFKEQ. The V and J ends lost 2 bases and 5 bases respectively, with 13 bases between them. This CDR3 contains 15 residues. CDR3 sequence (DNA): TGTGCCAGCAGCCAACAGCAGGGGTTGGATCAGCCCCAGCATTTT. This codes for CASSQQQGLDQPQHF.

Only one count was recorded for this clone. The sample holds other DNA sequences that translate to the same CDR3. The genes are TRBV28 and TRBJ1-1; tentative D call: TRBD1 (5 bases). Germline V gene sequence: CDR1 MDHEN, CDR2 SYDVKM. The V end was cut by 1 base, the J end by 6 bases, with 9 bases between. The CDR3 totals 13 residues. The CDR3: CASSLSGGAEAFF. The DNA for the CDR3 is TGTGCCAGCAGTTTATCGGGGGGTGCTGAAGCTTTCTTT.

This chain uses TRBV29-1 with TRBJ2-7; a possible D gene is TRBD2 (6 bases). From germline, CDR1 is SQVTM and CDR2 ANQGSEA. The germline V and J ends were trimmed by 6 bases and 0 bases, with 9 bases remaining between them. The CDR3 has 12 residues. The CDR3: CSVASDSYEQYF. For the CDR3, the DNA is TGCAGCGTAGCTAGCGACTCCTACGAGCAGTACTTC.

This clone was seen just once. This chain uses TRBV6-1 with TRBJ2-7; the match to TRBD1 covers 7 bases. The trim removed 8 bases at V and 1 base at J, leaving 5 bases unmatched. Per the germline V gene, CDR1 is MNHNS and CDR2 is SASEGT. The CDR3 runs 13 residues. The CDR3 here is CASHQGVSYEQYF. CDR3 DNA sequence: TGTGCCAGCCACCAGGGGGTTTCCTACGAGCAGTACTTC.

V gene TRBV5-1 combines with J gene TRBJ1-6, with D perhaps TRBD1 (6 bases). Germline V gene data show CDR1 as SGHRS and CDR2 as YFSETQ. V was trimmed by 2 bases and J by 8 bases, leaving 14 bases between them. The CDR3 consists of 15 residues. The CDR3 here is CASSFRPSGDSPLHF. The CDR3 nucleotides read TGCGCCAGCAGCTTCCGTCCGTCAGGGGATTCACCCCTCCACTTT.

The genes are TRBV27 and TRBJ2-2; maybe TRBD2 (6 bases). Germline V gene lookup returns CDR1 MNHEY and CDR2 SMNVEV (reference sequence). The CDR3 spans 14 residues. Trimming cost V 5 bases and J 8 bases, with 15 bases left between them. The CDR3 nucleotides are TGTGCCAGCAGTAACCGGGAGCACCCTGGGGAGCTGTTTTTT. Translating gives CASSNREHPGELFF.

This chain connects TRBV19 to TRBJ2-3; D unresolved. V lost 5 bases to trimming and J lost 0 bases, with 15 bases between them. The CDR3 sequence is 16 residues long. Germline-derived CDR1 and CDR2 are LNHDA and SQIVND (reference sequence). In DNA form, the CDR3 reads TGTGCCAGTAGTCTATTCGGTATCGGTAGCACAGATACGCAGTATTTT. Translated: CASSLFGIGSTDTQYF.

The chain couples TRBV28 to TRBJ2-1, with TRBD2 identical over 8 bases. The CDR3 sequence is 15 residues long. The V gene end was trimmed by 7 bases and the J gene end by 4 bases; junction bases not matched to a gene: 9. CDR1 is MDHEN and CDR2 is SYDVKM in the germline V gene. CDR3 in DNA: TGTGCCAGCACCCAAGGGGGACTAGATTACAATGAGCAGTTCTTC. It translates to CASTQGGLDYNEQFF.

The chain uses TRBV5-4 and TRBJ2-1, with no clear D. Germline values: CDR1 SGHNT, CDR2 YYREEE (reference sequence). The CDR3 totals 15 residues. Trimming stripped 7 bases from V and 0 bases from J, with 14 bases between. The CDR3 DNA sequence: TGTGCCAGCCACCTTGAGGTCAGCTCCTACAATGAGCAGTTCTTC. This translates into CASHLEVSSYNEQFF. Supplemented by reference TRBV5-4 and TRBJ2-1, the full variable domain reads ETGVTQSPTHLIKTRGQQVTLRCSSQSGHNTVSWYQQALGQGPQFIFQYYREEENGRGNFPPRFSGLQFPNYSSELNVNALELDDSALYLCASHLEVSSYNEQFFGPGTRLTVL.

This clone has more than one count but fewer than ten. The chain carries TRBV19 and TRBJ1-6; D ambiguous. The CDR3 spans 12 residues. Looked up from germline, CDR1 is LNHDA and CDR2 is SQIVND (reference sequence). The germline V and J ends were trimmed by 3 bases and 7 bases, with 4 bases remaining between them. CDR3 protein: CASSIPNSPLHF. The DNA of the CDR3 is TGTGCCAGTAGTATTCCGAATTCACCCCTCCACTTT.

This chain uses TRBV6-6 with TRBJ2-1; 12 bases map to TRBD2. Trimming removed 5 bases from V and 8 bases from J; junction bases left unmatched: 7. Germline V gene sequence: CDR1 MNHNY, CDR2 SVGAGI (reference sequence). This CDR3 is built from 15 residues. The CDR3 loop is CASSKTSGSFYEQFF. The CDR3 nucleotides are TGTGCCAGCAGTAAGACTAGCGGGAGCTTTTATGAGCAGTTCTTC.

The V gene is TRBV27, the J gene TRBJ1-2, with D uncertain. CDR3 length equals 15 residues. Between the trimmed V and J ends, which lost 3 bases and 5 bases, there was a span of 16 bases. The germline V gene encodes CDR1 MNHEY and CDR2 SMNVEV (reference sequence). The CDR3 DNA follows: TGTGCCAGCAGTTTCGGTAGTGGCCCGGGGTATGGCTACACCTTC. Residues: CASSFGSGPGYGYTF.

The V gene is TRBV11-3, the J gene TRBJ2-1, with D maybe TRBD2 (5 bases). The V gene lost 2 bases and the J gene lost 4 bases, with 12 bases spanning the gap. Per the germline V gene, CDR1 is SGHNT and CDR2 is YENEEA. The CDR3 is 15 amino acids. The CDR3 is CASSLPTGSYNEQFF. CDR3 sequence (DNA): TGTGCCAGCAGCTTACCTACGGGGTCTTACAATGAGCAGTTCTTC.

As to this clone: At one end, the junction sequence differs from germline, possibly due to a read error. The rearrangement uses TRBV29-1 and TRBJ2-1; D possibly corresponds to TRBD2 (6 bases). Germline V gene sequence: CDR1 SQVTM, CDR2 ANQGSEA. The CDR3 has 16 residues. This CDR3 is CSVEDAQGVAGGEQLF. The CDR3 DNA is TGCAGCGTTGAAGATGCGCAAGGTGTGGCCGGGGGTGAGCAGCTCTTC.

Here the CDR3 DNA reads TGTGCCAGCACCGAAAAGAGCTCTGGGGCCAACGTCCTGACTTTC. It encodes CASTEKSSGANVLTF. This sequence joins TRBV6-1 and TRBJ2-6; D is undetermined. Germline V gives CDR1 MNHNS, CDR2 SASEGT. Trimming took 7 bases from V and 0 from J, leaving 10 bases between them. The CDR3 loop spans 15 amino acids.

DNA of the CDR3: TGTGCCAGCAGCTGGACAGGGGGCTCTGAAAAACTGTTTTTT. Protein sequence: CASSWTGGSEKLFF. The rearrangement joins TRBV6-1 to TRBJ1-4; 11 bases fit TRBD1. CDR1 and CDR2 (germline): MNHNS, SASEGT. The CDR3 runs to 14 residues. With V trimmed by 6 bases and J by 7 bases, 4 bases remained unmatched.

This chain joins TRBV21-1 and TRBJ2-1; the D call in the table, TRBD1, was not verified against the DNA. TRBV21-1 has pseudogene status. The length of the CDR3 is 13 residues. The CDR3 is CATRGVAYNEQFF. The CDR3, as DNA: TGTGCCACCAGAGGGGTGGCCTACAATGAGCAGTTCTTC.

This rearrangement joins TRBV4-2 to TRBJ1-3, with TRBD1 matching 8 bases. With V trimmed by 5 bases and J by 2 bases, 8 bases remained unmatched. CDR1 is LGHNA, CDR2 YNFKEQ, per germline. This CDR3 contains 16 residues. Written as DNA, the CDR3 is TGTGCCAGCAGCGAGATTCAGGGGGCGGCTGGAAACACCATATATTTT. Its protein product is CASSEIQGAAGNTIYF.

The rearrangement links TRBV10-3 to TRBJ2-1; D ambiguous. Trimming took off 3 bases at V and 2 bases at J, with 8 bases between the two ends. Germline V lookup: CDR1 ENHRY, CDR2 SYGVKD. The length of the CDR3 is 14 residues. The CDR3 DNA follows: TGTGCCATCAGTGAATACTCGGCCTACAATGAGCAGTTCTTC. Residues: CAISEYSAYNEQFF.

The rearrangement joins TRBV6-1 to TRBJ2-7; the D gene is possibly TRBD2 (7 bases). Germline CDR1 and CDR2: MNHNS and SASEGT. CDR3 length equals 15 residues. Trimming removed 3 bases at V and 2 bases at J, with 14 bases between. The CDR3 region is CASSEIGGLPYEQYF. CDR3 sequence (DNA): TGTGCCAGCAGTGAGATAGGGGGACTACCCTACGAGCAGTACTTC.

The V and J genes are TRBV9 and TRBJ2-1, with 8 bases identical to TRBD2. Per the germline V gene, CDR1 is SGDLS and CDR2 is YYNGEE. V lost 3 bases to trimming and J lost 0 bases; unmatched junction nucleotides: 2. This CDR3 has 15 residues. The CDR3 DNA is TGTGCCAGCAGCGCCGGGGGGGGCTCCTACAATGAGCAGTTCTTC. Translating gives CASSAGGGSYNEQFF.